A selection of T cell receptor beta chains follows, all from one sample in a study of cytomegalovirus exposure and HLA in healthy donors. Here immunoSEQ multiplex PCR was the method, and the copy in TCRdb shows in-frame clones only, minus some. The sample includes 150,000 to 200,000 clones, roughly 70% seen only once; the top ten take about 4.9%. Sequencing was done on a sample of PBMCs. These receptors all stem from a woman between 18 and 29 years old in good health and CMV-seropositive. Each CDR3 is given with its conserved first and last residue. Fields, in order: clone size, D gene, V gene, J gene, CDR3 protein, CDR3 DNA. D genes are given only for firm matches. Rows may omit the clone size; those that give it use once, few, many or a size class.

>NA|NA|TRBV10-3|TRBJ2-2
CAISANEGVGELFF
TGTGCCATCAGTGCAAACGAGGGGGTGGGGGAGCTGTTTTTT
>NA|NA|TRBV27|TRBJ1-1
CASSLDSLNTEAFF
TGTGCCAGCAGTTTAGACAGCTTGAACACTGAAGCTTTCTTT
>once|TRBD1|TRBV28|TRBJ1-5
CASSLRGTGKINQPQHF
TGTGCCAGCAGTTTAAGAGGGACAGGAAAAATCAATCAGCCCCAGCATTTT
>once|TRBD1|TRBV5-5|TRBJ2-1
CASSALQGDGEQFF
TGTGCCAGCAGCGCACTCCAGGGGGACGGCGAGCAGTTCTTC
>NA|TRBD2|TRBV18|TRBJ2-7
CASSPETSGVEQYF
TGTGCCAGCTCACCAGAGACTAGCGGGGTCGAGCAGTACTTC
>NA|NA|TRBV7-9|TRBJ2-3
CSSSHERFNTDTQYF
TGTTCCAGCAGCCATGAGCGTTTTAACACAGATACGCAGTATTTT
>once|NA|TRBV2|TRBJ1-5
CAIGGPGEAQHF
TGTGCCATCGGAGGTCCTGGAGAGGCCCAGCATTTT
>NA|TRBD1|TRBV13|TRBJ2-7
CASSLGGQEKSYEQYF
TGTGCCAGCAGCTTAGGGGGACAGGAGAAATCCTACGAGCAGTACTTC
>once|NA|TRBV6-5|TRBJ2-7
CASSSGWEQYF
TGTGCCAGCAGCTCAGGGTGGGAGCAGTACTTC
>NA|NA|TRBV6-5|TRBJ1-2
CASVGSGVTNYGYTF
TGTGCCAGCGTGGGCAGCGGAGTGACTAACTATGGCTACACTTTC
>once|NA|TRBV30|TRBJ1-1
CAGSRDSGTEAFF
TGTGCCGGTTCCAGGGATAGTGGCACTGAAGCTTTCTTT
>NA|TRBD2|TRBV6-1|TRBJ2-1
CASLLAGGYNEQFF
TGTGCCAGCCTTCTAGCGGGGGGGTACAATGAGCAGTTCTTC
>NA|NA|TRBV4-2|TRBJ2-1
CASSQDRGSSSHNEQFF
TGTGCCAGCAGCCAGGATCGGGGGTCTTCAAGCCACAATGAGCAGTTCTTC
>NA|NA|TRBV13|TRBJ1-1
CASSFRQERMNTEAFF
TGTGCCAGCAGCTTCAGACAGGAGAGAATGAACACTGAAGCTTTCTTT
>NA|NA|TRBV10-3|TRBJ2-2
CAISPRGLQNQAGELFF
TGTGCCATCAGCCCCAGGGGACTACAAAACCAAGCCGGGGAGCTGTTTTTT
>NA|TRBD2|TRBV6-5|TRBJ2-3
CASSYSAGGVTDTQYF
TGTGCCAGCAGTTACTCTGCGGGGGGAGTCACAGATACGCAGTATTTT
>NA|NA|TRBV4-1|TRBJ2-7
CASSQDRGYEQYF
TGCGCCAGCAGCCAAGATCGAGGGTACGAGCAGTACTTC
>few|NA|TRBV30|TRBJ1-5
CAWSVPTGHSNQPQHF
TGTGCCTGGAGTGTACCTACAGGACATAGCAATCAGCCCCAGCATTTT
>few|NA|TRBV6-1|TRBJ1-1
CASRQGLTEAFF
TGTGCCAGCAGACAGGGTCTGACTGAAGCTTTCTTT
>few|NA|TRBV7-9|TRBJ1-5
CASSYQGLGQPQHF
TGTGCCAGCAGCTACCAGGGTTTGGGGCAGCCCCAGCATTTT
>few|TRBD1|TRBV4-2|TRBJ2-3
CASSQDPGQTTDTQYF
TGTGCCAGCAGCCAAGACCCGGGACAGACCACAGATACGCAGTATTTT
>NA|TRBD1|TRBV7-2|TRBJ2-5
CASSSTGRETQYF
TGTGCCAGCAGCTCGACAGGGCGAGAGACCCAGTACTTC
>NA|TRBD1|TRBV7-2|TRBJ2-7
CASSLAGTGGEQYF
TGTGCCAGCAGCTTAGCCGGGACAGGGGGTGAGCAGTACTTC
>NA|TRBD2|TRBV29-1|TRBJ2-5
CSVAGLAEEETQYF
TGCAGCGTAGCGGGACTAGCGGAGGAAGAGACCCAGTACTTC
>few|TRBD2|TRBV19|TRBJ2-1
CASSPWTSGGPSHNEQFF
TGTGCCAGTAGTCCCTGGACTAGCGGGGGGCCGTCCCACAATGAGCAGTTCTTC
>NA|NA|TRBV28|TRBJ2-1
CASSARTVAGNEQFF
TGTGCCAGCAGCGCCCGGACAGTAGCTGGCAATGAGCAGTTCTTC
>NA|TRBD1|TRBV30|TRBJ1-2
CAWSETGGRSGYTF
TGTGCCTGGAGTGAAACAGGGGGTAGAAGTGGCTACACCTTC
>NA|NA|TRBV7-9|TRBJ1-5
CASSLGQGGQPQHF
TGTGCCAGCAGCTTAGGTCAGGGCGGTCAGCCCCAGCATTTT
>NA|NA|TRBV2|TRBJ1-1
CASSVLVETEAFF
TGTGCCAGCAGTGTATTGGTAGAGACTGAAGCTTTCTTT
>NA|NA|TRBV5-4|TRBJ2-2
CASSPPGVTGELFF
TGTGCCAGCAGCCCCCCCGGGGTCACCGGGGAGCTGTTTTTT
>NA|TRBD1|TRBV19|TRBJ1-6
CASSITGQVKGSPLHF
TGTGCCAGTAGTATCACCGGACAGGTCAAGGGATCACCCCTCCACTTT
>few|NA|TRBV7-2|TRBJ2-1
CASSLLAGPYNEQFF
TGTGCCAGCAGCTTATTGGCAGGGCCCTACAATGAGCAGTTCTTC
>NA|TRBD2|TRBV10-3|TRBJ2-1
CATHGGGLDEQFF
TGTGCCACGCATGGCGGGGGGTTGGATGAGCAGTTCTTC
>NA|TRBD1|TRBV10-3|TRBJ1-1
CASAPGQGWGTEAFF
TGTGCCAGCGCTCCGGGACAGGGATGGGGCACTGAAGCTTTCTTT
>NA|TRBD1|TRBV15|TRBJ2-2
CATKRSDRGRTGELFF
TGTGCCACCAAGAGGTCCGACAGGGGGCGTACCGGGGAGCTGTTTTTT
>NA|NA|TRBV21-1|TRBJ2-7
CASSKITSGYHEQYF
TGTGCCAGCAGCAAAATAACTAGCGGGTACCACGAGCAGTACTTC
>once|NA|TRBV2|TRBJ1-1
CASIRGATEAFF
TGTGCCAGCATACGGGGGGCGACTGAAGCTTTCTTT
>NA|TRBD2|TRBV5-6|TRBJ2-5
CASSLRGPGLGFQETQYF
TGTGCCAGCAGCTTGAGGGGACCGGGACTAGGGTTTCAGGAGACCCAGTACTTC
>NA|NA|TRBV5-4|TRBJ1-4
CASSLDQGTTNEKLFF
TGTGCCAGCAGCTTGGATCAGGGTACAACTAATGAAAAACTGTTTTTT
>NA|NA|TRBV5-1|TRBJ1-3
CASSSGQSDTIYF
TGCGCCAGCAGCAGCGGACAGTCGGACACCATATATTTT
>NA|NA|TRBV6-6|TRBJ1-1
CASSYSSRTEAFF
TGTGCCAGCAGTTACTCCAGTCGCACTGAAGCTTTCTTT
>NA|TRBD2|TRBV7-3|TRBJ2-1
CASSFPGGEQFF
TGTGCCAGCAGCTTCCCGGGAGGGGAGCAGTTCTTC
>NA|NA|TRBV15|TRBJ2-4
CATSLGGWGTPKNIQYF
TGTGCCACCAGCCTCGGGGGTTGGGGGACCCCCAAAAACATTCAGTACTTC
>NA|NA|TRBV28|TRBJ1-6
CASSFGLRGGYNSPLHF
TGTGCCAGCAGTTTTGGCTTAAGGGGGGGCTATAATTCACCCCTCCACTTT